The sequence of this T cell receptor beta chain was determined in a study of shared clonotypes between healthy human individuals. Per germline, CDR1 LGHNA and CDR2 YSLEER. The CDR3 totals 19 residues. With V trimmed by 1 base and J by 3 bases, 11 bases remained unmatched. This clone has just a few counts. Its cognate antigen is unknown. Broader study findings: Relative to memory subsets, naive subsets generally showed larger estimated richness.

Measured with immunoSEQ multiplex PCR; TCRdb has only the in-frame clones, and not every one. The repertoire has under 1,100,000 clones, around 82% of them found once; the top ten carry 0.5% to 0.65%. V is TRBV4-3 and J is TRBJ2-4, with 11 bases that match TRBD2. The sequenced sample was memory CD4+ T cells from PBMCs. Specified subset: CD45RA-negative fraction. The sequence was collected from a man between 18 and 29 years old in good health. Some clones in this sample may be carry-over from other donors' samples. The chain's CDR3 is CASSQATSGSDGSKNIQYF. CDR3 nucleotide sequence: TGCGCCAGCAGCCAAGCTACTAGCGGGAGTGACGGGAGCAAAAACATTCAGTACTTC.